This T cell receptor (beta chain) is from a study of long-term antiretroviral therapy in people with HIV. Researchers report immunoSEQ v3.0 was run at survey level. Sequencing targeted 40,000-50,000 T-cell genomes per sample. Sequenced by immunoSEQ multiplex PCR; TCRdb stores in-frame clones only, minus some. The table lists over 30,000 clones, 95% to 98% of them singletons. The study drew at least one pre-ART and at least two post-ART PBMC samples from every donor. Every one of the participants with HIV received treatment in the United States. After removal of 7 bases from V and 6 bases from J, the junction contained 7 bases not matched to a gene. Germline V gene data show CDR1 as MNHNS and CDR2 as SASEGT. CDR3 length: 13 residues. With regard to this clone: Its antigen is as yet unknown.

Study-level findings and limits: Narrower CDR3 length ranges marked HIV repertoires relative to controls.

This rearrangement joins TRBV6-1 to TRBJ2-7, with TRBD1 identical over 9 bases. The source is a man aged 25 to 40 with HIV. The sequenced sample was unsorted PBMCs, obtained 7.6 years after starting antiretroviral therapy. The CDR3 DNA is TGTGCCAGCATCCGGGACAGGGTAGGCGAGCAGTACTTC. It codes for CASIRDRVGEQYF.